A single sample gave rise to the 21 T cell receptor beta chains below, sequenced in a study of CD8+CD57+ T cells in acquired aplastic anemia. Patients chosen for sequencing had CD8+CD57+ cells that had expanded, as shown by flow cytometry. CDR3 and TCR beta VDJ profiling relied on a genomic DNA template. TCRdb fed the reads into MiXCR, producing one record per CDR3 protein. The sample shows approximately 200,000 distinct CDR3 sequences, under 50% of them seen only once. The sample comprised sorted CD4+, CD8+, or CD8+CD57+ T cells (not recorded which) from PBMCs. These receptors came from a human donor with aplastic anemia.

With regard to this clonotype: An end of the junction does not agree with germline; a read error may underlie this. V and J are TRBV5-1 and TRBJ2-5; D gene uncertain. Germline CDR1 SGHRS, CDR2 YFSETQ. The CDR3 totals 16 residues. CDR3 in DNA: TGCGCCAGCAGCTTGGCCATAGACTTGTCACAAGAGGCCCAGTACTTC. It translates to CASSLAIDLSQEAQYF.

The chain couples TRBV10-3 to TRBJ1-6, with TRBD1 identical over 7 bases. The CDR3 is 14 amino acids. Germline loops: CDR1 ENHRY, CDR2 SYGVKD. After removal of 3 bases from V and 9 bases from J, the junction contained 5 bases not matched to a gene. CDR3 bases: TGTGCCATCAGTGACCAGGGGGAAGGTTCACCCCTCCACTTT. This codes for CAISDQGEGSPLHF.

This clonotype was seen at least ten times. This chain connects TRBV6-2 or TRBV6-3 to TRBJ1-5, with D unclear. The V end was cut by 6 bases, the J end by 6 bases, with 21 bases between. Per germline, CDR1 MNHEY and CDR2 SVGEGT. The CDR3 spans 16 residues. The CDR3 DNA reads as TGTGCCAGCAGCCCTGGCGAGGGTACACCCAGTCAGCCCCAGCATTTT. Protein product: CASSPGEGTPSQPQHF.

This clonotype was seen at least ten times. CDR3 nucleotides: TGTGCCAGCAGCCAGGGACAGGCAAGGGAGACCCAGTACTTC. Translating gives CASSQGQARETQYF. V and J are TRBV3-1 and TRBJ2-5; 8 bases match TRBD1. V was pared by 3 bases and J by 5 bases, with 5 bases of the junction left unmatched. The CDR3 contains 14 residues. CDR1 and CDR2 (germline): LGHDT, YNNKEL (reference sequence).

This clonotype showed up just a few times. The CDR3 DNA reads as TGTGCCAGCTCATCGGCAGCGAGCAATCAGCCCCAGCATTTT. Amino acid sequence: CASSSAASNQPQHF. The chain combines TRBV18 with TRBJ1-5, with D hard to call. This CDR3 spans 14 amino acids. Trimming stripped 5 bases from V and 1 base from J, with 9 bases between. Germline loops: CDR1 KGHSH, CDR2 LQKENI.

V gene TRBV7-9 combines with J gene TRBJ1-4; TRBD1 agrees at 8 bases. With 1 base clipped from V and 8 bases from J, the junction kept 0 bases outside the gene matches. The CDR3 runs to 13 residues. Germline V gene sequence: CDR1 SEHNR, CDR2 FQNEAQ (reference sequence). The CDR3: CASSLGTGEKLFF. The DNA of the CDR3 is TGTGCCAGCAGCTTAGGGACAGGGGAAAAACTGTTTTTT.

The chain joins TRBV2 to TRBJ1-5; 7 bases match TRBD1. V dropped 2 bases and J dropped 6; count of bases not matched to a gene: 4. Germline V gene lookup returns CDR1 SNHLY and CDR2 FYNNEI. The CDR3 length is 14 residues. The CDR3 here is CASSERQGAQPQHF. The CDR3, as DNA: TGTGCCAGCAGTGAAAGACAGGGTGCTCAGCCCCAGCATTTT.

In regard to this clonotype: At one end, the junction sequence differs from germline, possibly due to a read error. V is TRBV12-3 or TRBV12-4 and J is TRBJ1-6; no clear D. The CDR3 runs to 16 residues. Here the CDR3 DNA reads TGTGCCAGCAGTTTCTTATTTAGCTCCTATGATTCACCCCTCCACTTT. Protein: CASSFLFSSYDSPLHF.

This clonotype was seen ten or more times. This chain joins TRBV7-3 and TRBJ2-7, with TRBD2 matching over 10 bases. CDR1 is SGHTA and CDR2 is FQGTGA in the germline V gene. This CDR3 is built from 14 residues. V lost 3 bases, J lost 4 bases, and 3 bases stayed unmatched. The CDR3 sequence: CASSFRTSGYEQYF. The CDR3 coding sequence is TGTGCCAGCAGCTTTCGGACTAGCGGTTACGAGCAGTACTTC.

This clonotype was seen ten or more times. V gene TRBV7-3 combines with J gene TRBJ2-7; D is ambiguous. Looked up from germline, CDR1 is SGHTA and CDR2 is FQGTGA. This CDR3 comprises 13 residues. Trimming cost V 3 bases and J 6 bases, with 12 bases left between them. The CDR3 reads CASSLFQEAEQYF. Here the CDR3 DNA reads TGTGCCAGCAGCTTGTTTCAGGAAGCCGAGCAGTACTTC.

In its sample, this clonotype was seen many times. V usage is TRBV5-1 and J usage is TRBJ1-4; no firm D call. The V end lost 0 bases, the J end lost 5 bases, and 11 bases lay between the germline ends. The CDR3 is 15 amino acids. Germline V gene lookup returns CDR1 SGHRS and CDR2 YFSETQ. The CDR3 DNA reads TGCGCCAGCAGCTTGGAGGCAGGCGAAAATGAAAAACTGTTTTTT. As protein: CASSLEAGENEKLFF.

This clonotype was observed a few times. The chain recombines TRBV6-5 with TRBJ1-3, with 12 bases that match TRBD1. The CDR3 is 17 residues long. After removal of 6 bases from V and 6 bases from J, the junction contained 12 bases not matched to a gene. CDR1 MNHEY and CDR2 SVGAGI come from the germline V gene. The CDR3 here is CASRDPPGQGAENTIYF. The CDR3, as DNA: TGTGCCAGCAGAGACCCCCCGGGACAGGGGGCAGAAAACACCATATATTTT.

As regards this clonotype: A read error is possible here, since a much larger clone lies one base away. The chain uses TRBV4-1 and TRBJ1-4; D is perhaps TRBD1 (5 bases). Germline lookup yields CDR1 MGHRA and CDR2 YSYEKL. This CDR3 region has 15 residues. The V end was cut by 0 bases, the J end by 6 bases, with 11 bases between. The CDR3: CASSQEAGLDEKLFF. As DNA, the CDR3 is TGCGCCAGCAGCCAAGAAGCAGGGTTGGATGAAAAACTGTTTTTT.

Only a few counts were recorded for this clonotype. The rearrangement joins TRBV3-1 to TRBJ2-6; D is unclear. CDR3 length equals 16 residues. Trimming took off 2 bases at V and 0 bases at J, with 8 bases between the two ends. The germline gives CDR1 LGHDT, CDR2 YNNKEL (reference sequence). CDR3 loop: CASSQNLRSGANVLTF. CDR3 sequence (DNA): TGTGCCAGCAGCCAAAACCTCCGCTCTGGGGCCAACGTCCTGACTTTC.

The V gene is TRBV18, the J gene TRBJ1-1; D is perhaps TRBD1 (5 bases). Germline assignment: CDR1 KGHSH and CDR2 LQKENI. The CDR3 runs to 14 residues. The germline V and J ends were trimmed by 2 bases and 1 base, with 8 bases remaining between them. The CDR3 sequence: CASSPGAGNTEAFF. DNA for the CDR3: TGTGCCAGCTCACCAGGGGCCGGGAACACTGAAGCTTTCTTT.

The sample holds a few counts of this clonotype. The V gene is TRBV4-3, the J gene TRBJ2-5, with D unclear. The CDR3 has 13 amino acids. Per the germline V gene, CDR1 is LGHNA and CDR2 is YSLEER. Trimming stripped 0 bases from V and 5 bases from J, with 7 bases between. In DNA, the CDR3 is TGCGCCAGCAGCCAAGATCGAGATGAGACCCAGTACTTC. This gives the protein CASSQDRDETQYF.

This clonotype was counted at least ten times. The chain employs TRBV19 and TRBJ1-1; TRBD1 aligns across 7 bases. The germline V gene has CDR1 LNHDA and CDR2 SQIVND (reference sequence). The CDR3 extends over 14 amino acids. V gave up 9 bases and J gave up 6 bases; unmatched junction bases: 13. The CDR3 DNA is TGTGCCAGCACCCTCGACAGGGAAAGGGCTGAAGCTTTCTTT. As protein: CASTLDRERAEAFF.

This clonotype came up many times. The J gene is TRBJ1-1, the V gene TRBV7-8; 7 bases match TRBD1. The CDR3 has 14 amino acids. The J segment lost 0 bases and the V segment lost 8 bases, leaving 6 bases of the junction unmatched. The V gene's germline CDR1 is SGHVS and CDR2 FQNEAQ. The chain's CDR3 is CASRPGTVNTEAFF. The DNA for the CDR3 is TGTGCCAGCCGTCCCGGGACAGTGAACACTGAAGCTTTCTTT.

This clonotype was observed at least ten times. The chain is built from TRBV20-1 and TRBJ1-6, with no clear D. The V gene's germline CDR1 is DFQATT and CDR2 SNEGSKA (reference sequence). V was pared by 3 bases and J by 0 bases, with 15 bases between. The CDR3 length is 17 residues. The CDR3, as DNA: TGCAGTGCTAGTGGGCAGTCACATAGCTCCTATAATTCACCCCTCCACTTT. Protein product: CSASGQSHSSYNSPLHF.

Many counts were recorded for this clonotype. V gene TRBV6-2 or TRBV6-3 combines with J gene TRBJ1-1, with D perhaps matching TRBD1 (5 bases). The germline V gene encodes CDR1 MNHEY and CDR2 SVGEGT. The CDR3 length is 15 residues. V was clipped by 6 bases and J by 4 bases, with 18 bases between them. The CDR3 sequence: CASRGVAEIGTEAFF. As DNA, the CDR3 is TGTGCCAGCAGGGGGGTGGCCGAGATTGGCACTGAAGCTTTCTTT.

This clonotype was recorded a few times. The CDR3 here is CASSDLAGGYNEQFF. The CDR3, as DNA: TGTGCCAGCAGCGACTTAGCGGGGGGGTACAATGAGCAGTTCTTC. This chain connects TRBV11-1 to TRBJ2-1; 11 nucleotides line up with TRBD2. Germline loops: CDR1 SGHAT, CDR2 FQDESV (reference sequence). Germline trimming cut 5 bases from V and 4 bases from J; bases unmatched to any gene: 4. The CDR3 covers 15 residues.